This section outlines one T cell receptor beta chain sequence together with its context. Clones were read by immunoSEQ multiplex PCR, and TCRdb kept only the in-frame ones, dropping some. The data show about 270,000 clones, with 88% seen just once and approximately 1.2% held by the top ten. These data originate in a study of blood T cell repertoires in COVID-19. This TCR was recovered from a woman aged 35 to 49 with acute COVID-19. The sequencing sample was made of PBMCs or T cells enriched from blood (not recorded which).

Here the CDR3 reads CASRGKGTDTQYF. The CDR3 DNA sequence: TGTGCCAGCCGGGGAAAGGGCACAGATACGCAGTATTTT. The chain links TRBV2 to TRBJ2-3, with D perhaps matching TRBD2 (5 bases). Germline V gene sequence: CDR1 SNHLY, CDR2 FYNNEI. The CDR3 length is 13 residues. Trimming took off 8 bases at V and 1 base at J, with 10 bases between the two ends.